Shown below are 22 T cell receptor beta chains from a single sample sequenced in a study of cytotoxic CD8 clonotypes in ibrutinib-treated CLL. Libraries were prepared by immunoSEQ multiplex PCR; TCRdb keeps only in-frame clonotypes and omits some of them. The sample yields under 300,000 clones, around three quarters seen once. The source was PBMCs, collected after 24 months of ibrutinib treatment. All receptors come from a human donor with chronic lymphocytic leukemia.

In this sample, this clone turned up a few times. The chain uses TRBV28 and TRBJ1-1; no firm D call. The CDR3 totals 13 residues. V lost 3 bases and J lost 1, with 6 bases in between. The germline gives CDR1 MDHEN, CDR2 SYDVKM. The DNA for the CDR3 is TGTGCCAGCAGTTTGGCAGGGAACACTGAAGCTTTCTTT. Amino acids: CASSLAGNTEAFF.

The count of this clone is one. This sequence joins TRBV27 and TRBJ2-3; TRBD2 agrees at 8 bases. Germline CDR1 reads MNHEY; CDR2 reads SMNVEV (reference sequence). The trim removed 3 bases at V and 0 bases at J, leaving 5 bases unmatched. The CDR3 runs 16 residues. The CDR3 here is CASSFSSGFSTDTQYF. The CDR3 DNA reads TGTGCCAGCAGTTTTTCTAGCGGGTTTAGCACAGATACGCAGTATTTT.

V gene TRBV19 combines with J gene TRBJ2-1, with 7 bases matching TRBD1. V gave up 6 bases and J gave up 7 bases; unmatched junction bases: 6. The CDR3 covers 13 residues. CDR1 and CDR2 from the germline V gene are LNHDA and SQIVND (reference sequence). Written as DNA, the CDR3 is TGTGCCAGTAGGACAGGGTCATGGAATGAGCAGTTCTTC. It translates to CASRTGSWNEQFF.

The chain has TRBV25-1 and TRBJ2-3; D might be TRBD1 (5 bases). Looked up from germline, CDR1 is MGHDK and CDR2 is SYGVNS. Between the trimmed V and J ends, which lost 2 bases and 3 bases, there was a span of 12 bases. The CDR3 has 15 residues. The CDR3 spells CASSEEGRGTDTQYF. DNA for the CDR3: TGTGCCAGCAGTGAAGAAGGTAGGGGTACAGATACGCAGTATTTT.

V and J are TRBV5-1 and TRBJ1-1; 9 nucleotides agree with TRBD1. CDR1 and CDR2 from the germline V gene are SGHRS and YFSETQ. CDR3 size: 15 residues. V shed 4 bases and J 1 base; nucleotides not matched to a gene: 5. The CDR3 reads CASSGSTGGNTEAFF. The CDR3 nucleotides are TGCGCCAGCAGCGGATCGACAGGGGGGAACACTGAAGCTTTCTTT. Based on the CDR3 plus reference TRBV5-1 and TRBJ1-1, the full variable domain is KAGVTQTPRYLIKTRGQQVTLSCSPISGHRSVSWYQQTPGQGLQFLFEYFSETQRNKGNFPGRFSGRQFSNSRSEMNVSTLELGDSALYLCASSGSTGGNTEAFFGQGTRLTVV.

This rearrangement joins TRBV6-5 to TRBJ2-1; 7 nucleotides match TRBD1. Germline CDR1 MNHEY, CDR2 SVGAGI. This CDR3 has 15 amino acids. Trimming cost V 0 bases and J 4 bases; bases outside gene matches: 3. This chain's CDR3 is CASSYSSGQYNEQFF. DNA of the CDR3: TGTGCCAGCAGTTACTCCTCGGGACAGTACAATGAGCAGTTCTTC.

This clone appeared once. The gene calls are TRBV6-5 and TRBJ2-7; D is ambiguous. Germline values: CDR1 MNHEY, CDR2 SVGAGI. V was trimmed by 0 bases and J by 2 bases, leaving 11 bases between them. The length of the CDR3 is 15 residues. The chain's CDR3 is CASSYSFENPYEQYF. In nucleotides, the CDR3 is TGTGCCAGCAGTTACTCATTTGAGAATCCCTACGAGCAGTACTTC.

This chain's CDR3 is CASSPSAMNTEAFF. As DNA, the CDR3 is TGTGCCAGCAGCCCCTCAGCTATGAACACTGAAGCTTTCTTT. This chain uses TRBV7-9 with TRBJ1-1; D is undetermined. V lost 5 bases and J lost 0, with 10 bases in between. The CDR3 covers 14 residues. From germline, CDR1 is SEHNR and CDR2 FQNEAQ (reference sequence).

This clone showed up just once. The chain employs TRBV5-4 and TRBJ2-1, with 7 nucleotides matching TRBD1. The CDR3 runs 18 residues. Trimming took 2 bases from V and 5 from J; bases not matched to a gene: 16. The germline gives CDR1 SGHNT, CDR2 YYREEE (reference sequence). The DNA for the CDR3 is TGTGCCAGCAGCTTTGATGGCCTCGGGACAGTGGGCAACAATGAGCAGTTCTTC. Protein: CASSFDGLGTVGNNEQFF.

This sequence joins TRBV6-5 and TRBJ2-7, with a tentative D call TRBD2 (6 bases). The CDR3 is made up of 13 amino acids. The germline CDR1 and CDR2 sequences are MNHEY and SVGAGI. Trimming took 10 bases from V and 1 from J, leaving 14 bases between them. The CDR3 loop is CATGGVDSYEQYF. CDR3 nucleotide sequence: TGTGCCACCGGAGGGGTAGATTCCTACGAGCAGTACTTC.

The chain links TRBV28 to TRBJ2-3; the match to TRBD2 covers 8 bases. The CDR3 extends over 16 amino acids. The germline V gene has CDR1 MDHEN and CDR2 SYDVKM. The J segment lost 2 bases and the V segment lost 5 bases, leaving 9 bases of the junction unmatched. The CDR3 sequence: CASSRAGVENTDTQYF. CDR3 nucleotide sequence: TGTGCCAGCAGTCGAGCGGGAGTGGAGAACACAGATACGCAGTATTTT.

This rearrangement joins TRBV5-1 to TRBJ2-3; a weak D match, TRBD1 (6 bases). CDR1 SGHRS and CDR2 YFSETQ come from the germline V gene. The V end was cut by 0 bases, the J end by 5 bases, with 7 bases between. The CDR3 contains 13 residues. The CDR3 DNA follows: TGCGCCAGCAGCTTGGACAGGGAAGATACGCAGTATTTT. Protein product: CASSLDREDTQYF.

The genes are TRBV9 and TRBJ2-2; TRBD1 agrees at 7 bases. This CDR3 spans 14 amino acids. Per the germline V gene, CDR1 is SGDLS and CDR2 is YYNGEE. V trimming: 4 bases; J trimming: 7 bases; junction bases outside the gene matches: 7. For the CDR3, the DNA is TGTGCCAGCAGCTGGGACAGTGGGATCGGGGAGCTGTTTTTT. Protein product: CASSWDSGIGELFF.

The chain employs TRBV27 and TRBJ2-7; 9 positions match TRBD1. Trimming cost V 2 bases and J 8 bases; bases outside gene matches: 10. This CDR3 has 15 residues. CDR1 and CDR2 (germline): MNHEY, SMNVEV (reference sequence). In DNA, the CDR3 is TGTGCCAGCAGTTTAGTGACAGGGGGAAAATCGCAGCAGTACTTC. Translating it yields CASSLVTGGKSQQYF.

The chain uses TRBV18 and TRBJ2-6; TRBD1 is a possible D gene (6 bases). This CDR3 has 15 residues. V was trimmed by 5 bases and J by 4 bases, leaving 12 bases between them. Germline assignment: CDR1 KGHSH and CDR2 LQKENI. Here the CDR3 DNA reads TGTGCCAGCTCAGCCGGGACAACGGGGGCCAACGTCCTGACTTTC. Translating gives CASSAGTTGANVLTF.

The chain carries TRBV19 and TRBJ2-4; D tentatively reads TRBD1 or TRBD2 (5 bases each). CDR1 LNHDA and CDR2 SQIVND come from the germline V gene (reference sequence). V lost 6 bases to trimming and J lost 3 bases, with 9 bases between them. The CDR3 is 13 amino acids. The CDR3 DNA is TGTGCCAGTAGCCGGGACGTCAAAAACATTCAGTACTTC. It encodes CASSRDVKNIQYF.

The chain employs TRBV4-3 and TRBJ1-1; a possible D gene is TRBD1 (6 bases). Trimming shortened V by 0 bases and J by 1 base, and 9 bases separated the two germline ends. The CDR3 runs to 15 residues. Germline CDR1 is LGHNA and CDR2 is YSLEER. The CDR3: CASSQDTGPNTEAFF. The CDR3 region has the DNA TGCGCCAGCAGCCAAGATACAGGGCCGAACACTGAAGCTTTCTTT.

This rearrangement joins TRBV11-3 to TRBJ2-5; TRBD1 aligns across 7 bases. V trimming: 6 bases; J trimming: 1 base; junction bases outside the gene matches: 2. The CDR3 is 13 amino acids. CDR1 is SGHNT and CDR2 is YENEEA in the germline V gene. CDR3 sequence reads: CASRGGSQETQYF. The CDR3 DNA reads TGTGCCAGCAGAGGGGGCAGCCAAGAGACCCAGTACTTC.

The DNA of the CDR3 is TGTGCCAGCCAGATGAGCGGGAGGAAATTCTTC. Amino acid sequence: CASQMSGRKFF. This rearrangement joins TRBV6-1 to TRBJ2-1; TRBD2 matches 9 bases. The CDR3 length is 11 residues. Looked up from germline, CDR1 is MNHNS and CDR2 is SASEGT. J lost 16 bases, V lost 8 bases, and 9 bases had no gene match.

The V call is TRBV5-1, the J call TRBJ2-1; D unclear. Trimming removed 4 bases at V and 7 bases at J, with 12 bases between. This CDR3 has 13 residues. Germline V lookup: CDR1 SGHRS, CDR2 YFSETQ. As DNA, the CDR3 is TGCGCCAGCAGCCTTCGCCCGGAGAATGAGCAGTTCTTC. Protein sequence: CASSLRPENEQFF.

The chain employs TRBV29-1 and TRBJ2-2; 8 positions agree with TRBD2. The CDR3 has 12 residues. CDR1 and CDR2 from the germline V gene are SQVTM and ANQGSEA. Here the CDR3 reads CTVTSDTGELFF. The CDR3 DNA reads TGCACCGTGACTAGCGACACCGGGGAGCTGTTTTTT.

This clone occurred once. This chain joins TRBV30 and TRBJ1-2; 7 positions agree with TRBD1. The length of the CDR3 is 14 residues. The junction had 7 bases not matched to a gene; V was cut back by 2 bases and J by 4 bases. Per germline, CDR1 GTSNPN and CDR2 SVGIG (reference sequence). This CDR3 reads CAWSHGDSSYGYTF. CDR3 nucleotide sequence: TGTGCCTGGAGTCACGGGGACAGCTCCTATGGCTACACCTTC.